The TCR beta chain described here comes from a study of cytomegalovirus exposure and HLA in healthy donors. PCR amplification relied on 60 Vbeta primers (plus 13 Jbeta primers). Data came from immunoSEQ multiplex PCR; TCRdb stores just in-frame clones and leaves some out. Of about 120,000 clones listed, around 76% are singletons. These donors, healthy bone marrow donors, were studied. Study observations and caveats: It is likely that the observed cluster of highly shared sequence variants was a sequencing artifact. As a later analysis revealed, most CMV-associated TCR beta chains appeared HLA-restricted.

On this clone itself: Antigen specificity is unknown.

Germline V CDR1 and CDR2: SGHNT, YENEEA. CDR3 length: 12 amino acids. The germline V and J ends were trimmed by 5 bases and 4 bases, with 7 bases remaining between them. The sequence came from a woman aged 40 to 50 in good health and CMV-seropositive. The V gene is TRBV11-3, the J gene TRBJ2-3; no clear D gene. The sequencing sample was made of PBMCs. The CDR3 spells CASSPRSDTQYF. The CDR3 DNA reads TGTGCCAGCAGCCCCCGGTCAGATACGCAGTATTTT.